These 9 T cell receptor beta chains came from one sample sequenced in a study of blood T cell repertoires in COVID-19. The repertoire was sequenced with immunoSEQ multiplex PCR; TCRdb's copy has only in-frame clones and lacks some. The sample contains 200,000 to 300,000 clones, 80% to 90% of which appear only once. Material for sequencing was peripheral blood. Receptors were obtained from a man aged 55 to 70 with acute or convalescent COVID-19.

The CDR3 DNA follows: TGTGCCAGCAGTTTCTCTCCGAGCAATCAGCCCCAGCATTTT. It is translated as CASSFSPSNQPQHF. The chain recombines TRBV27 with TRBJ1-5; no definite D call. CDR1 MNHEY and CDR2 SMNVEV come from the germline V gene (reference sequence). V dropped 3 bases and J dropped 1 base, with 7 bases sitting between them. This CDR3 has 14 residues.

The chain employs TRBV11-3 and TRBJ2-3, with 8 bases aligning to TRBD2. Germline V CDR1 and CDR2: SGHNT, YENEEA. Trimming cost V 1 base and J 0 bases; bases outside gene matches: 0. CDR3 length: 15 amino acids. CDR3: CASSLGGRSTDTQYF. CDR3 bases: TGTGCCAGCAGCTTAGGCGGGAGGAGCACAGATACGCAGTATTTT.

The DNA for the CDR3 is TGTGCCAGTAGTACCCAGAGGGATCAGCCCCAGCATTTT. This codes for CASSTQRDQPQHF. This chain uses TRBV19 with TRBJ1-5; D ambiguous. The CDR3 extends over 13 amino acids. The V end lost 4 bases, the J end lost 5 bases, and 9 bases lay between the germline ends. Germline CDR1 is LNHDA and CDR2 is SQIVND (reference sequence).

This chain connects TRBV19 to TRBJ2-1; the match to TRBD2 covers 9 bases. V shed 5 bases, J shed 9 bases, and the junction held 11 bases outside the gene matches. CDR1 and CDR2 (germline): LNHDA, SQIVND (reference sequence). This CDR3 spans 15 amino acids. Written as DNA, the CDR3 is TGTGCCAGTAGTGCCTTAGCGGGGGTTGTGGGTGAGCAGTTCTTC. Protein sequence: CASSALAGVVGEQFF.

CDR3 sequence (DNA): TGTGCCAGCAGACTAGCGGGACTCACAGATACGCAGTATTTT. Translated: CASRLAGLTDTQYF. The chain recombines TRBV2 with TRBJ2-3; 10 nucleotides match TRBD2. V lost 6 bases to trimming and J lost 2 bases; unmatched junction nucleotides: 2. Per germline, CDR1 SNHLY and CDR2 FYNNEI. This CDR3 spans 14 amino acids.

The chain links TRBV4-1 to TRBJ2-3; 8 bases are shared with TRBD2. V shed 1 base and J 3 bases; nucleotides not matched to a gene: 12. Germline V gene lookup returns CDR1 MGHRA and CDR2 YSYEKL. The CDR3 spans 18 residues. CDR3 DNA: TGCGCCAGCAGCCAAGCTGCGTCGGCGGGGGGAAGAACAGATACGCAGTATTTT. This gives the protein CASSQAASAGGRTDTQYF.

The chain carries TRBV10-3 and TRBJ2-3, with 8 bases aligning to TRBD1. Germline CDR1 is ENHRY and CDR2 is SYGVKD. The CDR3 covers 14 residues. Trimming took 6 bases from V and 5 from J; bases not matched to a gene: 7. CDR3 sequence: CAISPGTGIDTQYF. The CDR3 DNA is TGTGCCATCAGCCCCGGGACAGGAATAGATACGCAGTATTTT.

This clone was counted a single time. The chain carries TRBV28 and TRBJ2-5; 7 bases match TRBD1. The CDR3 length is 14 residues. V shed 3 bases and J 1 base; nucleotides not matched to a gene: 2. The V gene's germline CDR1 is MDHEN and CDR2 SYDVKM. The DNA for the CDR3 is TGTGCCAGCAGTTTGGGGACAGTCCAAGAGACCCAGTACTTC. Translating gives CASSLGTVQETQYF. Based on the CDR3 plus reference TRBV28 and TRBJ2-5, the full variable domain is DVKVTQSSRYLVKRTGEKVFLECVQDMDHENMFWYRQDPGLGLRLIYFSYDVKMKEKGDIPEGYSVSREKKERFSLILESASTNQTSMYLCASSLGTVQETQYFGPGTRLLVL.

CDR3 amino acids: CAWSGGGGANVLTF. The CDR3 DNA reads TGTGCCTGGTCAGGGGGAGGTGGGGCCAACGTCCTGACTTTC. J is TRBJ2-6 and V is TRBV30; D might be TRBD1 (7 bases). Germline-derived CDR1 and CDR2 are GTSNPN and SVGIG (reference sequence). The CDR3 consists of 14 residues. Trimming removed 5 bases from V and 3 bases from J, with 11 bases in between.